This T cell receptor beta chain was recovered during a study of T cell clonotyping in hematopoietic cell transplantation (dated by TCRdb to about 2021). The study in broad terms: The study collected 135 blood samples from approximately 35 consecutive transplant recipients and their related donors. Recruitment of patients ran from 2015 to January 2017, and follow-up continued until late 2020 or until death.

On this clone: The antigen this receptor binds is unknown. No clone much larger than this one lies a single base away; base qualities are absent.

Read against the paper, the sample's time point label means: 100 days after allo-HCT. Blood from recipients was drawn about 28 days before transplant and again at days 30, 100 and 180 after transplant. Nuclei Lysis Solution was used to extract genomic DNA from fresh or cryopreserved unfractionated peripheral blood mononuclear cells. The immunoSEQ assay, a bias-controlled multiplex PCR using V- and J-specific primers, was used to amplify TCR beta CDR3 regions from genomic DNA. A proprietary barcode and Illumina adapter sequences were added to the CDR3 amplicons in a second PCR step. An Illumina MiSeq instrument was used to sequence the CDR3 libraries. The study's processing was this. Export and quality control were performed with immunoSEQ Analyzer 3.0, and downstream analyses were performed with R Bioconductor and Immunarch. Repertoire metrics were calculated using only productive rearrangements within the normalized downsampled data set. In the normalized cohort, clonotypes with more than 5 templates were defined as pathologically expanded. The Inverse Simpson Index served as the measure of repertoire diversity. CMV-specificity analyses were carried out on the non-normalized data set to capture all clonotypes. TCRdb took this table from immuneACCESS and kept in-frame rearrangements with V and J called. Such tables lack part of the clones; where checked against another copy, unresolved V genes explain under half of the gap, and the rest is unexplained. V and J calls and clone size are copied from that table; D and trimming were computed from the DNA. In all, the sample holds several thousand clones, and about 86% of those were seen once. The ten largest make up 4.5% to 5.5% of the sample.

Overall results and qualifications from the work: Broader posttransplant TCR repertoire diversity was predicted by donor and pretransplant recipient Inverse Simpson Index values. Recipient repertoires showed only a small fraction of overlap with donor repertoires, and over 97% appeared de novo at the given depth. Sample size was limited, and cells were not sorted, so CD4 and CD8 repertoire contributions could not be separated. Recipient TCR diversity fell after transplant, with pathologically expanded clonotypes rising progressively from day 30 to day 180.

The TCR originated in a male patient aged 50 to 59 who had an allogeneic stem cell transplant from a related donor, so the T cells may come from the graft donor. Some clones in this sample may be carry-over from other donors' samples. The sequenced sample was PBMCs, obtained 100 days after allogeneic stem cell transplant.

CDR3 protein: CAWSVGSNQPQHF. In nucleotides, the sequence is TGTGCCTGGAGTGTAGGGAGCAATCAGCCCCAGCATTTT. The chain is assembled from TRBV30 and TRBJ1-5; the D gene remains uncertain. Deletion took 0 bases off V and 1 base off J, with a span of 4 bases between the germline ends. CDR3 length: 13 amino acids, cysteine to phenylalanine. Just the 39-base CDR3 DNA is kept, in frame starting at base 1. CDR1 GTSNPN and CDR2 SVGIG are derived from the germline V gene (reference sequence).